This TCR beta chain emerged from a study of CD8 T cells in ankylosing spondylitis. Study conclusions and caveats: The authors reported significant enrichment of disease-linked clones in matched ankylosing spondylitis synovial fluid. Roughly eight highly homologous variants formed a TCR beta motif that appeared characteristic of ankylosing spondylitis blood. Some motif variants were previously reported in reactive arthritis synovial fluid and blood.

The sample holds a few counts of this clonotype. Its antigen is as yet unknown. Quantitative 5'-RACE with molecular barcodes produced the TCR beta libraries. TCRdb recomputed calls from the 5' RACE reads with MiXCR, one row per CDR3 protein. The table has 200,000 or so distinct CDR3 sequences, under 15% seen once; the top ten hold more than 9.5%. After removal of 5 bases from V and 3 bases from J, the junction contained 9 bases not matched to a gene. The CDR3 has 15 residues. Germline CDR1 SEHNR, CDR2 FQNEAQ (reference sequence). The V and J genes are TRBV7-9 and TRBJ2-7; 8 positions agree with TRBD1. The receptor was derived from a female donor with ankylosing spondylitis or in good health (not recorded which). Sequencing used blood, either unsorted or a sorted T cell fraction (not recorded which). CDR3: CASSRTGNFGYEQYF. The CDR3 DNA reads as TGTGCCAGCAGCCGGACAGGGAATTTTGGCTACGAGCAGTACTTC.